This T cell receptor beta chain was profiled in a study of T-cell reconstitution after alpha-beta-depleted transplantation in children. Findings and limits, study-wide: Some patients showed high day-60 TCRbeta diversity, which derived from surviving recipient T cells and thymic progenitors.

The TCRbeta library was prepared with unique molecular identifiers. TCRdb called the PCR reads again in MiXCR, with one record for every CDR3 protein. Here the sample spans roughly 120,000 distinct CDR3 sequences, 20% to 25% being singletons. V gave up 3 bases and J gave up 6 bases; unmatched junction bases: 6. The CDR3 is 14 amino acids. This clonotype was seen more than once but under ten times. Its antigen is currently unknown. The sequence was obtained from a male patient under 10 years old who had a stem cell transplant for chronic granulomatous disease, so the T cells may come from the graft donor. This chain uses TRBV12-3 or TRBV12-4 with TRBJ2-7, with 9 nucleotides matching TRBD1. Sequenced here: PBMCs, mostly from graft donor cells, sampled 180 days after TCRalphabeta/CD19-depleted stem cell transplant. For the CDR3, the DNA is TGTGCCAGCAGTTTGCTACAGGGGGCTGGCGAGCAGTACTTC. It codes for CASSLLQGAGEQYF.